Each of the 16 T cell receptor beta chains below was sequenced from the same sample in a study of blood T cell repertoires in COVID-19. Libraries were prepared by immunoSEQ multiplex PCR; TCRdb keeps only in-frame clonotypes and omits some of them. The sample comprises about 130,000 clones, over 75% of which are singletons, and over 25% rests with the top ten. The sequencing sample was made of peripheral blood. The receptors stem from a woman older than 75 with acute or convalescent COVID-19.

The chain links TRBV27 to TRBJ1-6; TRBD1 agrees at 8 bases. Unmatched junction bases numbered 10, after V lost 5 bases and J lost 4 bases. The CDR3 totals 17 residues. Germline values: CDR1 MNHEY, CDR2 SMNVEV (reference sequence). The CDR3 DNA follows: TGTGCCAGCAGTAGCCGGACAGGGCGAAAATATAATTCACCCCTCCACTTT. It translates to CASSSRTGRKYNSPLHF.

V is TRBV18 and J is TRBJ2-3; 8 positions agree with TRBD1. This CDR3 region has 17 residues. Per the germline V gene, CDR1 is KGHSH and CDR2 is LQKENI. V shed 0 bases, J shed 4 bases, and the junction held 9 bases outside the gene matches. This CDR3 is CASSPPRGTGESDTQYF. The CDR3, as DNA: TGTGCCAGCTCACCACCAAGGGGGACAGGCGAATCAGATACGCAGTATTTT.

This chain connects TRBV28 to TRBJ2-3; D uncertain. CDR1 is MDHEN and CDR2 is SYDVKM in the germline V gene. This CDR3 comprises 13 residues. V was trimmed by 1 base and J by 8 bases, leaving 10 bases between them. CDR3 DNA: TGTGCCAGCAGTTTATCCGGCTCGGGTACGCAGTATTTT. Amino acid sequence: CASSLSGSGTQYF.

V gene TRBV7-2 combines with J gene TRBJ1-1, with a weak D call TRBD1 (5 bases). The CDR3 is 13 amino acids. Germline lookup yields CDR1 SGHTA and CDR2 FQGNSA. V lost 5 bases and J lost 7, with 14 bases in between. The CDR3 DNA reads as TGTGCCAGCAGCCGCGACAGAGCCCTTGAAGCTTTCTTT. Its protein product is CASSRDRALEAFF.

The genes are TRBV4-3 and TRBJ1-1; possible D gene TRBD1, 5 bases. Germline CDR1 reads LGHNA; CDR2 reads YSLEER. The V gene lost 0 bases and the J gene lost 6 bases, with 17 bases spanning the gap. CDR3 length equals 16 residues. CDR3 in DNA: TGCGCCAGCAGCCAAGACCCACCGGGGGGGTCCTCTGAAGCTTTCTTT. This gives the protein CASSQDPPGGSSEAFF.

The V call is TRBV5-1, the J call TRBJ1-1, with D tentatively TRBD1 (6 bases). This CDR3 spans 18 amino acids. Trimming took 2 bases from V and 0 from J, leaving 20 bases between them. The germline CDR1 and CDR2 sequences are SGHRS and YFSETQ. In nucleotides, the CDR3 is TGCGCCAGCAGCTTTACCGGGACACTATATGCTTTGAACACTGAAGCTTTCTTT. Its translation is CASSFTGTLYALNTEAFF.

The chain employs TRBV5-5 and TRBJ1-1, with 7 bases that match TRBD1. Germline V gene lookup returns CDR1 SGHKS and CDR2 YYEKEE (reference sequence). J was trimmed by 4 bases and V by 4 bases; bases with no gene match: 4. This CDR3 comprises 13 residues. The CDR3 spells CASSPQGGTEAFF. Written as DNA, the CDR3 is TGTGCCAGCAGCCCCCAGGGGGGCACTGAAGCTTTCTTT.

The J gene is TRBJ2-5, the V gene TRBV20-1; D is uncertain. In germline, CDR1 is DFQATT, CDR2 SNEGSKA (reference sequence). This CDR3 spans 11 amino acids. With 1 base removed from V and 5 bases from J, the gap between germline ends came to 5 bases. The CDR3 loop reads CSARGTETQYF. DNA of the CDR3: TGCAGTGCTAGAGGTACTGAGACCCAGTACTTC.

This chain links TRBV6-5 with TRBJ1-1; D is unresolved. This CDR3 spans 12 amino acids. Trimming left V 6 bases short and J 6 bases short, with 11 bases between. CDR1 MNHEY and CDR2 SVGAGI come from the germline V gene. CDR3 coding DNA: TGTGCCAGCAGCTCTGCCCGCGCTGAAGCTTTCTTT. Its translation: CASSSARAEAFF.

The rearrangement links TRBV5-6 to TRBJ2-1; D may be TRBD1 (6 bases). Germline V CDR1 and CDR2: SGHDT, YYEEEE. The CDR3 runs 13 residues. V lost 2 bases and J 7 bases, leaving 10 bases between the germline ends. Here the CDR3 reads CASSFWGRNEQFF. The CDR3 DNA is TGTGCCAGCAGCTTTTGGGGGCGGAATGAGCAGTTCTTC. The full variable domain, its missing parts supplied by reference TRBV5-6 and TRBJ2-1, is DAGVTQSPTHLIKTRGQQVTLRCSPKSGHDTVSWYQQALGQGPQFIFQYYEEEERQRGNFPDRFSGHQFPNYSSELNVNALLLGDSALYLCASSFWGRNEQFFGPGTRLTVL.

This clone was observed a handful of times. This sequence joins TRBV2 and TRBJ1-5, with D possibly matching TRBD1 (5 bases). This CDR3 region has 13 residues. Trimming removed 4 bases at V and 7 bases at J, with 11 bases between. Germline V gene data show CDR1 as SNHLY and CDR2 as FYNNEI. CDR3 sequence: CASSAIQGQPQHF. The CDR3 nucleotides read TGTGCCAGCAGTGCTATTCAGGGACAGCCCCAGCATTTT.

The chain uses TRBV28 and TRBJ1-2; no clear D. The V end lost 4 bases, the J end lost 5 bases, and 8 bases lay between the germline ends. CDR1 and CDR2 (germline): MDHEN, SYDVKM. This CDR3 has 12 amino acids. The CDR3 protein is CASSYMNYGYTF. CDR3 DNA: TGTGCCAGCAGTTACATGAATTATGGCTACACCTTC.

The gene calls are TRBV9 and TRBJ1-2; D is undetermined. CDR1 SGDLS and CDR2 YYNGEE come from the germline V gene. Trimming removed 0 bases from V and 7 bases from J, with 10 bases in between. This CDR3 has 13 amino acids. For the CDR3, the DNA is TGTGCCAGCAGCGTAGGGGGAAGCGGTGGCTACACCTTC. Amino acid sequence: CASSVGGSGGYTF.

The CDR3 region is CASMDRGRNQPQHF. DNA of the CDR3: TGTGCCAGCATGGACAGGGGGCGCAATCAGCCCCAGCATTTT. The V gene is TRBV2, the J gene TRBJ1-5; TRBD1 matches at 11 bases. V gave up 7 bases and J gave up 2 bases; unmatched junction bases: 1. Germline V lookup: CDR1 SNHLY, CDR2 FYNNEI. The length of the CDR3 is 14 residues.

The rearrangement joins TRBV25-1 to TRBJ1-6, with a possible D match to TRBD1 (6 bases). The germline V and J ends were trimmed by 4 bases and 5 bases, with 9 bases remaining between them. The CDR3 spans 14 residues. Germline V gene data show CDR1 as MGHDK and CDR2 as SYGVNS. CDR3 protein: CASSGDTDNSPLHF. Here the CDR3 DNA reads TGTGCCAGCAGTGGGGACACCGATAATTCACCCCTCCACTTT.

The chain has TRBV3-1 (or the pseudogene TRBV3-2) and TRBJ2-5; the D gene is possibly TRBD1 (6 bases). Per the germline V gene, CDR1 is LGHDT and CDR2 is YNNKEL (reference sequence). The CDR3 totals 15 residues. V gave up 4 bases and J gave up 4 bases, with 16 bases separating them. CDR3 in amino acids: CASSPSQRTAETQYF. The DNA of the CDR3 is TGTGCCAGCAGCCCATCCCAACGGACAGCAGAGACCCAGTACTTC.